This T cell receptor (beta chain) was captured by sequencing in a study of siplizumab effects on memory and regulatory T cells. The study, taken as a whole, reports: Siplizumab brought about a significant reduction in alloreactive sequences traceable to unstimulated CD4+ memory cells.

TCRdb's copy holds only in-frame clones and misses some; the assay was immunoSEQ multiplex PCR. Found here are 120,000 or so clones, roughly 92% of them singletons; the top ten hold 1.3%. Remarks on this clone: What it recognizes is unknown.

This CDR3 is 14 amino acids long. V was pared by 3 bases and J by 7 bases, with 14 bases between. Germline V gene sequence: CDR1 SGHAT, CDR2 FQNNGV. The rearrangement links TRBV11-2 to TRBJ2-3; either TRBD1 or TRBD2 may supply D (5 bases each). The clonotype was recovered from a human donor in good health. The sequencing input was CD4+ T cells sorted from blood. This CDR3 reads CASSLGPSGNTQYF. The CDR3 DNA reads TGTGCCAGCAGCTTGGGACCCTCCGGGAATACGCAGTATTTT. Filled out from reference TRBV11-2 and TRBJ2-3, the complete variable domain reads EAGVAQSPRYKIIEKRQSVAFWCNPISGHATLYWYQQILGQGPKLLIQFQNNGVVDDSQLPKDRFSAERLKGVDSTLKIQPAKLEDSAVYLCASSLGPSGNTQYFGPGTRLTVL.